These 32 T cell receptor beta chains share one sample of origin, sequenced in a study of T cells in Graves' hyperthyroidism and ophthalmopathy (dated by TCRdb to the late 2010s). Receptors were amplified or captured by multiplex PCR. The sequencer listed for this sample is Illumina HiSeq 2000. Amplification of TCR beta CDR3 regions was carried out from RNA transcripts. The first round of RT-PCR for the TCR CDR3 was performed with the HTBI primer set and the Qiagen OneStep RT-PCR kit. TCRdb trimmed public reads at Q25 via fastp, called clones via MiXCR and kept in-frame beta chains. Every CDR3 protein is listed once, alongside the most common genes and DNA of its rows. The sample has 300,000 to 400,000 distinct CDR3 sequences on record, roughly 13% of them singletons. Around 23% of the sample is in the top ten clones. Source material: blood. The source of these receptors is a woman in her thirties with Graves' hyperthyroidism.

In this sample, this clonotype turned up many times. The chain links TRBV27 to TRBJ1-1, with no clear D. Germline CDR1 and CDR2: MNHEY and SMNVEV (reference sequence). Trimming cost V 1 base and J 0 bases, with 18 bases left between them. CDR3 length equals 18 residues. The CDR3: CASSLFGSGVEMNTEAFF. DNA for the CDR3: TGTGCCAGCAGTTTATTTGGTTCTGGGGTCGAGATGAACACTGAAGCTTTCTTT.

Many counts were recorded for this clonotype. This rearrangement joins TRBV19 to TRBJ2-7; D possibly corresponds to TRBD1 (5 bases). CDR1 and CDR2 (germline): LNHDA, SQIVND (reference sequence). V lost 4 bases to trimming and J lost 6 bases, with 16 bases between them. The CDR3 totals 14 residues. The CDR3 sequence: CASSTNPTVLEQYF. CDR3 nucleotide sequence: TGTGCCAGTAGTACAAACCCGACAGTACTCGAGCAGTACTTC.

CDR3 DNA: TGTGCCAGCAGTTTAGCTAGCGGGAGTAGGGCAGAGACCCAGTACTTC. This encodes CASSLASGSRAETQYF. The gene calls are TRBV12-3 or TRBV12-4 and TRBJ2-5; 9 bases fit TRBD2. V lost 0 bases and J lost 4; bases outside the gene matches: 6. The CDR3 contains 16 residues.

This clonotype was picked up many times. CDR3 DNA: TGTGCCAGCAGTTTCGGTAACGGGGAGCTGTTTTTT. Its translation is CASSFGNGELFF. J is TRBJ2-2 and V is TRBV28; D remains unclear. The CDR3 contains 12 residues. Germline V gene sequence: CDR1 MDHEN, CDR2 SYDVKM. The ends were cut back, 3 bases at V and 7 bases at J, with 6 bases in the middle.

This clonotype was counted ten times or more. The J gene is TRBJ2-7, the V gene TRBV20-1; 7 bases agree with TRBD2. The germline V gene has CDR1 DFQATT and CDR2 SNEGSKA (reference sequence). Trimming took 0 bases from V and 0 from J; bases not matched to a gene: 8. This CDR3 has 16 residues. The CDR3 coding sequence is TGCAGTGCTAGAGATGAGGGCGGGAGATCCTCCTACGAGCAGTACTTC. It encodes CSARDEGGRSSYEQYF.

The J gene is TRBJ2-7, the V gene TRBV9; 11 bases fit TRBD2. The germline gives CDR1 SGDLS, CDR2 YYNGEE. The CDR3 is 17 residues long. The V segment lost 4 bases and the J segment 3 bases; nucleotides outside the gene matches: 12. The CDR3 region has the DNA TGTGCCAGCAGCCCCCCCGGGACTAGCGGATTCAACTACGAGCAGTACTTC. Amino acid sequence: CASSPPGTSGFNYEQYF.

In this sample, this clonotype turned up many times. DNA of the CDR3: TGCAGCGTTGGGGGACAGGGCTCTAGGACCTACAATGAGCAGTTCTTC. Its translation: CSVGGQGSRTYNEQFF. The chain is built from TRBV29-1 and TRBJ2-1; TRBD1 matches 9 bases. This CDR3 has 16 residues. The junction had 9 bases not matched to a gene; V was cut back by 4 bases and J by 2 bases. Germline values: CDR1 SQVTM, CDR2 ANQGSEA.

The V gene is TRBV15, the J gene TRBJ1-3, with 7 positions matching TRBD1. With V trimmed by 3 bases and J by 2 bases, 7 bases remained unmatched. Germline V CDR1 and CDR2: LNHNV, YYDKDF (reference sequence). This CDR3 spans 16 amino acids. CDR3 coding DNA: TGTGCCACCAGCAGCCGACAGGGAGTACCTGGAAACACCATATATTTT. It yields the protein CATSSRQGVPGNTIYF.

This clonotype was seen repeatedly, ten times or more. The chain carries TRBV7-2 and TRBJ2-5; the match to TRBD2 covers 12 bases. CDR1 and CDR2 from the germline V gene are SGHTA and FQGNSA. The CDR3 loop spans 18 amino acids. Germline trimming cut 3 bases from V and 4 bases from J; bases unmatched to any gene: 12. This CDR3 reads CASSLRRRTSGNRETQYF. CDR3 nucleotides: TGTGCCAGCAGCTTGCGTAGGCGGACTAGCGGGAATCGAGAGACCCAGTACTTC.

The chain has TRBV3-1 and TRBJ2-7; 11 bases map to TRBD2. Germline CDR1 LGHDT, CDR2 YNNKEL (reference sequence). V was pared by 1 base and J by 0 bases, with 5 bases of the junction left unmatched. The CDR3 has 17 residues. The CDR3 DNA is TGTGCCAGCAGCCAAGGCCTGACTAGCGGGGCCTCCTACGAGCAGTACTTC. This translates into CASSQGLTSGASYEQYF.

This clonotype was observed many times. V is TRBV28 and J is TRBJ1-2; tentatively, D is TRBD1 (6 bases). Germline V gene lookup returns CDR1 MDHEN and CDR2 SYDVKM. This CDR3 comprises 13 residues. The V gene lost 5 bases and the J gene lost 4 bases, with 11 bases spanning the gap. The CDR3 loop is CASSLATGYGYTF. The CDR3 DNA reads TGTGCCAGCAGTCTGGCGACAGGCTATGGCTACACCTTC.

CDR3 sequence (DNA): TGTGCCAGCAGGTCAGGGGGGGCAAACAATGAGCAGTTCTTC. Translating it yields CASRSGGANNEQFF. The rearrangement links TRBV6-2 or TRBV6-3 to TRBJ2-1; possibly TRBD1 or TRBD2 for D (7 bases each). CDR3 length equals 14 residues. The germline V gene encodes CDR1 MNHEY and CDR2 SVGEGT. V was cut by 6 bases and J by 5 bases, with 14 bases left in between.

This clonotype was seen a few times. The CDR3 DNA sequence: TGTGCCAGCAGGAGGGGAGGGGTGACCTACGAGCAGTACTTC. The encoded protein is CASRRGGVTYEQYF. The chain is built from TRBV11-2 and TRBJ2-7, with 7 bases matching TRBD2. CDR1 is SGHAT, CDR2 FQNNGV, per germline. V gave up 6 bases and J gave up 2 bases; unmatched junction bases: 7. This CDR3 spans 14 amino acids.

The CDR3 sequence: CASSLSGQGLSTQHF. The CDR3 DNA reads as TGCGCCAGCAGCTTGTCCGGACAGGGTCTTTCGACCCAGCATTTT. This sequence joins TRBV5-1 and TRBJ1-5; 8 positions agree with TRBD1. Germline trimming cut 1 base from V and 11 bases from J; bases unmatched to any gene: 11. The CDR3 totals 15 residues. Germline CDR1 is SGHRS and CDR2 is YFSETQ.

This chain connects TRBV3-1 to TRBJ2-3; 8 bases map to TRBD1. J lost 4 bases, V lost 1 base, and 4 bases had no gene match. CDR1 LGHDT and CDR2 YNNKEL come from the germline V gene (reference sequence). This CDR3 spans 15 amino acids. DNA of the CDR3: TGTGCCAGCAGCCAAGGACCGGGACAGGCAGATACGCAGTATTTT. The encoded protein is CASSQGPGQADTQYF.

The chain combines TRBV28 with TRBJ2-1; D possibly corresponds to TRBD1 (5 bases). V lost 7 bases to trimming and J lost 1 base, with 11 bases between them. Germline CDR1 and CDR2: MDHEN and SYDVKM. The CDR3 is 14 amino acids. The CDR3 loop reads CASTTQGSYNEQFF. The CDR3 DNA reads as TGTGCCAGCACCACCCAGGGATCCTACAATGAGCAGTTCTTC.

The chain employs TRBV20-1 and TRBJ1-4; 12 bases agree with TRBD1. Germline-derived CDR1 and CDR2 are DFQATT and SNEGSKA (reference sequence). J was trimmed by 8 bases and V by 6 bases; bases with no gene match: 4. The CDR3 runs 13 residues. The CDR3 spells CSAGGTGGEKLFF. Here the CDR3 DNA reads TGCAGTGCGGGAGGGACAGGGGGCGAAAAACTGTTTTTT.

This clonotype has only a few counts. The chain couples TRBV27 to TRBJ2-3; 8 bases align to TRBD1. The CDR3 totals 14 residues. After removal of 5 bases from V and 11 bases from J, the junction contained 12 bases not matched to a gene. Germline assignment: CDR1 MNHEY and CDR2 SMNVEV (reference sequence). The chain's CDR3 is CASSLYPRQGMQYF. In DNA form, the CDR3 reads TGTGCCAGCAGTCTCTACCCTCGACAGGGGATGCAGTATTTT.

This clonotype was picked up many times. V gene TRBV11-2 combines with J gene TRBJ2-5, with unresolved D. Trimming took 7 bases from V and 2 from J, leaving 11 bases between them. The germline gives CDR1 SGHAT, CDR2 FQNNGV. CDR3 size: 13 residues. As DNA, the CDR3 is TGTGCCAGCACCTGGGGTTCACAAGAGACCCAGTACTTC. It is translated as CASTWGSQETQYF.

The gene calls are TRBV24-1 and TRBJ2-1; TRBD2 might be the D (6 bases). Germline lookup yields CDR1 KGHDR and CDR2 SFDVKD. The CDR3 runs to 14 residues. The ends were cut back, 6 bases at V and 6 bases at J, with 14 bases in the middle. The CDR3 nucleotides read TGTGCCACCAGTAGGTCCCTAGCGTCCAATGAGCAGTTCTTC. Translated, it gives CATSRSLASNEQFF.

This clonotype was observed many times. The V call is TRBV12-3 or TRBV12-4, the J call TRBJ1-4, with D tentatively TRBD1 (6 bases). Trimming took 10 bases from V and 6 from J, leaving 18 bases between them. CDR3 size: 14 residues. CDR3 nucleotides: TGTGCCACCTCCCTTGGGACACCATATGAAAAACTGTTTTTT. Translation: CATSLGTPYEKLFF.

The chain links TRBV11-3 to TRBJ1-1, with 7 bases matching TRBD1. V lost 6 bases to trimming and J lost 5 bases; unmatched junction nucleotides: 12. This CDR3 region has 15 residues. The germline V gene encodes CDR1 SGHNT and CDR2 YENEEA. In DNA, the CDR3 is TGTGCCAGCAGTCTCCCGACAGGGAGTAGGACTGAAGCTTTCTTT. It encodes CASSLPTGSRTEAFF.

This clonotype was counted between two and nine times. This chain links TRBV12-3 or TRBV12-4 with TRBJ2-7; D gene uncertain. This CDR3 has 11 residues. The ends were cut back, 4 bases at V and 6 bases at J, with 7 bases in the middle. As DNA, the CDR3 is TGTGCCAGCAGTTCCCCCCCCGAGCAGTACTTC. It specifies CASSSPPEQYF.

This clonotype was seen a handful of times. V gene TRBV4-1 combines with J gene TRBJ2-1, with 8 bases that match TRBD2. This CDR3 region has 16 residues. The J segment lost 8 bases and the V segment lost 0 bases, leaving 9 bases of the junction unmatched. Germline CDR1 reads MGHRA; CDR2 reads YSYEKL. The CDR3 DNA reads TGCGCCAGCAGCCAAGAGCGGCTAGCGGGCCTGGATGAGCAGTTCTTC. Protein: CASSQERLAGLDEQFF.

There are a few counts of this clonotype. V gene TRBV2 combines with J gene TRBJ2-1; 13 nucleotides line up with TRBD2. Germline V lookup: CDR1 SNHLY, CDR2 FYNNEI. Trimming removed 8 bases from V and 4 bases from J; junction bases left unmatched: 2. This CDR3 comprises 14 residues. The CDR3 protein is CASPGLAGYNEQFF. In DNA, the CDR3 is TGTGCCAGCCCGGGACTAGCGGGGTACAATGAGCAGTTCTTC.

This clonotype has just a few counts. The chain recombines TRBV27 with TRBJ2-7, with TRBD1 matching over 9 bases. The CDR3 totals 16 residues. Unmatched junction bases numbered 7, after V lost 0 bases and J lost 4 bases. Germline-derived CDR1 and CDR2 are MNHEY and SMNVEV (reference sequence). CDR3 sequence (DNA): TGTGCCAGCAGTTTATCGGGACAGGGTACAGTTTACGAGCAGTACTTC. Translated: CASSLSGQGTVYEQYF.

This clonotype was seen a few times. The rearrangement uses TRBV7-9 and TRBJ2-1; 11 nucleotides agree with TRBD2. The CDR3 is made up of 13 amino acids. V lost 1 base, J lost 15 bases, and 5 bases stayed unmatched. Germline V lookup: CDR1 SEHNR, CDR2 FQNEAQ (reference sequence). CDR3 amino acids: CASSLGSGRAPFF. CDR3 in DNA: TGTGCCAGCAGCTTAGGTAGCGGGAGGGCCCCGTTCTTC.

This clonotype was detected a few times. J is TRBJ2-3 and V is TRBV20-1; a possible D gene is TRBD1 (6 bases). Trimming took 1 base from V and 4 from J, leaving 12 bases between them. There are 14 residues in the CDR3. CDR1 and CDR2 from the germline V gene are DFQATT and SNEGSKA (reference sequence). DNA of the CDR3: TGCAGTGCTAGAGCAGGGGCCTTGCCAGATACGCAGTATTTT. Its translation is CSARAGALPDTQYF.

This clonotype was observed a few times. This chain connects TRBV25-1 to TRBJ2-1, with TRBD2 matching over 8 bases. The CDR3 contains 13 residues. The V gene end was trimmed by 8 bases and the J gene end by 6 bases; junction bases not matched to a gene: 6. From germline, CDR1 is MGHDK and CDR2 SYGVNS. The CDR3 loop is CASVGLGFNEQFF. CDR3 nucleotides: TGTGCCAGCGTGGGACTAGGATTCAATGAGCAGTTCTTC.

This clonotype was detected many times. The rearrangement links TRBV7-8 to TRBJ2-7, with 7 nucleotides matching TRBD2. In germline, CDR1 is SGHVS, CDR2 FQNEAQ. This CDR3 has 11 residues. The trim removed 8 bases at V and 5 bases at J, leaving 3 bases unmatched. The CDR3 region has the DNA TGTGCCAGCGCGACTAGCCACGAGCAGTACTTC. Translation: CASATSHEQYF.

This clonotype turned up a few times. V usage is TRBV2 and J usage is TRBJ1-1; TRBD1 matches 7 bases. V dropped 6 bases and J dropped 4; count of bases not matched to a gene: 5. CDR1 and CDR2 (germline): SNHLY, FYNNEI. CDR3 length: 13 residues. The CDR3: CASRGQFATEAFF. The CDR3 DNA reads TGTGCCAGCAGGGGACAGTTTGCCACTGAAGCTTTCTTT.

This clonotype has ten or more counts. The chain carries TRBV11-1 and TRBJ2-7; 7 bases agree with TRBD2. CDR1 SGHAT and CDR2 FQDESV come from the germline V gene (reference sequence). The CDR3 runs 14 residues. Losses at the gene ends were 3 bases for V and 3 bases for J; bases not matched to a gene: 5. The CDR3 nucleotides read TGTGCCAGCAGCTTTAACGGCGGGAGCTACGAGCAGTACTTC. Amino acid sequence: CASSFNGGSYEQYF.